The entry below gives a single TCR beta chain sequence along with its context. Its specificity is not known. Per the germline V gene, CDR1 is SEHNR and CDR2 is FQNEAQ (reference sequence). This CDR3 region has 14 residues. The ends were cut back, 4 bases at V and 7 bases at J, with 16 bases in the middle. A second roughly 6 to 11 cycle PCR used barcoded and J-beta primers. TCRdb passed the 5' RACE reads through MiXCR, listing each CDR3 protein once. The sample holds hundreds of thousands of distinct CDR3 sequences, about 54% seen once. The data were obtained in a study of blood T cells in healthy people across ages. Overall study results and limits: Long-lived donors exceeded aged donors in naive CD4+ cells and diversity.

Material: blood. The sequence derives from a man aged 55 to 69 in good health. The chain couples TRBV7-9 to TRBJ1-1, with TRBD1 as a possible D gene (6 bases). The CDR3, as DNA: TGTGCCAGCAGCTCGGGGGGCAGGGTGGGTGAAGCTTTCTTT. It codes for CASSSGGRVGEAFF.